Below, one T cell receptor (beta chain) is given with its context. Its specificity is not known. The data are from a study of Ad26.COV2.S vaccination and SARS-CoV-2 variants. Study-level background: Intramuscularly, Ad26.COV2.S was given either once or twice, 56 days apart. Findings of the study overall: Placebo recipients trailed vaccine recipients in spike-specific TCR breadth.

Profiling relied on immunoSEQ multiplex PCR, and the TCRdb table lists in-frame clones only, not all of them. The sample lists approximately 350,000 clones, roughly 85% occurring once. Trimming cost V 0 bases and J 0 bases, with 9 bases left between them. This CDR3 has 15 amino acids. CDR1 SGDLS and CDR2 YYNGEE come from the germline V gene. Documented treatment: roughly 19 received Ad26.COV2.S at low or high dose, single or two shots; five or six received placebo; per-sample allocation not given. Day 63 following the first vaccine or placebo injection was when the samples were taken. An Ad26 vector expressing Wuhan-strain SARS-CoV-2 spike constituted the vaccine.

This clonotype originated in a person aged 18-60 years who received the Ad26.COV2.S COVID-19 vaccine or a placebo. Sequencing was performed on peripheral blood, taken in a trial of Ad26.COV2.S vaccine versus placebo. The chain is built from TRBV9 and TRBJ1-1, with no clear D. The CDR3 DNA reads TGTGCCAGCAGCGTAGTTGACTTCATGAACACTGAAGCTTTCTTT. It specifies CASSVVDFMNTEAFF.